One sample yielded the 30 T cell receptor beta chains listed below, sequenced in a study of OX40 agonist ivuxolimab in advanced cancers. Some clones are missing from TCRdb's copy, which holds only in-frame ones; the method was immunoSEQ multiplex PCR. The sample contains 50,000 to 75,000 clones, 85% to 90% of which appear only once. The sequenced sample was CD4+ or CD8+ T cells sorted from blood, obtained in a trial of the OX40 agonist ivuxolimab. These receptors all stem from an adult with an advanced solid tumor such as melanoma, head and neck, liver or kidney cancer.

V gene TRBV30 combines with J gene TRBJ2-6; D is possibly TRBD1 or TRBD2 (6 bases each). The CDR3 covers 15 residues. Germline CDR1 reads GTSNPN; CDR2 reads SVGIG (reference sequence). Trimming pared 4 bases from V and 1 base from J, leaving 11 bases between. The CDR3, as DNA: TGTGCCTGGACTCTAGGGGGGTCTGGGGCCAACGTCCTGACTTTC. Amino acids: CAWTLGGSGANVLTF.

This chain connects TRBV29-1 to TRBJ2-7; 7 nucleotides match TRBD2. The CDR3 spans 15 residues. The V and J ends lost 7 bases and 2 bases, in that order; junction bases with no gene match: 14. In germline, CDR1 is SQVTM, CDR2 ANQGSEA. This chain's CDR3 is CSARGKSGKTYEQYF. The CDR3 coding sequence is TGCAGCGCCCGGGGGAAGAGCGGGAAAACCTACGAGCAGTACTTC.

The chain uses TRBV29-1 and TRBJ1-1, with D hard to call. The length of the CDR3 is 12 residues. V was clipped by 1 base and J by 1 base, with 4 bases between them. Germline V gene data show CDR1 as SQVTM and CDR2 as ANQGSEA. Here the CDR3 reads CSVEGGNTEAFF. Written as DNA, the CDR3 is TGCAGCGTTGAAGGAGGGAACACTGAAGCTTTCTTT.

The rearrangement uses TRBV5-1 and TRBJ1-1; D is uncertain. V was cut by 1 base and J by 5 bases, with 15 bases left in between. This CDR3 has 15 amino acids. Germline assignment: CDR1 SGHRS and CDR2 YFSETQ. The CDR3 coding sequence is TGCGCCAGCAGCTTGTGGGAGGGTTTAGTGACTGAAGCTTTCTTT. It specifies CASSLWEGLVTEAFF.

J is TRBJ1-1 and V is TRBV19, with D unclear. Trimming took off 5 bases at V and 6 bases at J, with 10 bases between the two ends. This CDR3 is 12 amino acids long. Germline CDR1 LNHDA, CDR2 SQIVND (reference sequence). The CDR3 nucleotides are TGTGCCAGTAGTCCCGGTGTGGCTGAAGCTTTCTTT. Its translation is CASSPGVAEAFF.

The chain recombines TRBV15 with TRBJ1-2, with no clear D. This CDR3 is built from 14 residues. V was cut by 0 bases and J by 6 bases, with 11 bases left in between. Germline V lookup: CDR1 LNHNV, CDR2 YYDKDF (reference sequence). The CDR3 protein is CATSRDQDADGYTF. CDR3 coding DNA: TGTGCCACCAGCAGAGATCAAGACGCCGATGGCTACACCTTC.

The chain joins TRBV30 to TRBJ2-5; 7 nucleotides agree with TRBD1. The CDR3 extends over 13 amino acids. From germline, CDR1 is GTSNPN and CDR2 SVGIG (reference sequence). V was clipped by 4 bases and J by 1 base; unmatched bases: 3. The CDR3 protein is CAWKSGGQETQYF. The DNA of the CDR3 is TGTGCCTGGAAGTCAGGGGGCCAAGAGACCCAGTACTTC.

The CDR3 DNA reads as TGTGCCAGTAGTATAGGCGCCTTAAAACTAAGGTACAATGAGCAGTTCTTC. It encodes CASSIGALKLRYNEQFF. This chain uses TRBV19 with TRBJ2-1, with D unresolved. The CDR3 is 17 residues long. Germline CDR1 is LNHDA and CDR2 is SQIVND (reference sequence). Trimming shortened V by 1 base and J by 4 bases, and 17 bases separated the two germline ends. Using reference TRBV19 and TRBJ2-1 for the parts outside the CDR3, the full variable domain is DGGITQSPKYLFRKEGQNVTLSCEQNLNHDAMYWYRQDPGQGLRLIYYSQIVNDFQKGDIAEGYSVSREKKESFPLTVTSAQKNPTAFYLCASSIGALKLRYNEQFFGPGTRLTVL.

This chain joins TRBV2 and TRBJ2-2; D is perhaps TRBD2 (6 bases). V gave up 5 bases and J gave up 0 bases, with 10 bases separating them. The CDR3 covers 15 residues. CDR1 SNHLY and CDR2 FYNNEI come from the germline V gene. As DNA, the CDR3 is TGTGCCAGCAGTCTCAGGACTACGAACACCGGGGAGCTGTTTTTT. Its protein product is CASSLRTTNTGELFF.

This rearrangement joins TRBV5-1 to TRBJ1-4; 9 bases are shared with TRBD1. Trimming removed 4 bases from V and 5 bases from J; junction bases left unmatched: 3. The CDR3 contains 14 residues. CDR1 is SGHRS and CDR2 is YFSETQ in the germline V gene. CDR3: CASSTGQGNEKLFF. The CDR3 DNA is TGCGCCAGCAGCACCGGACAGGGGAATGAAAAACTGTTTTTT.

Only one count was recorded for this clone. The J gene is TRBJ2-2, the V gene TRBV6-1, with D possibly matching TRBD2 (6 bases). CDR3 length: 15 amino acids. V lost 10 bases and J 0 bases, leaving 15 bases between the germline ends. CDR1 is MNHNS, CDR2 SASEGT, per germline. This chain's CDR3 is CAIRGGATNTGELFF. CDR3 coding DNA: TGTGCCATCAGAGGAGGGGCCACGAACACCGGGGAGCTGTTTTTT.

The genes are TRBV27 and TRBJ1-6; D is uncertain. The V end lost 6 bases, the J end lost 5 bases, and 11 bases lay between the germline ends. CDR1 MNHEY and CDR2 SMNVEV come from the germline V gene (reference sequence). CDR3 length equals 14 residues. CDR3 residues: CASSPTSNNSPLHF. CDR3 in DNA: TGTGCCAGCAGCCCCACGTCAAATAATTCACCCCTCCACTTT.

The chain links TRBV9 to TRBJ2-3; 11 positions agree with TRBD2. The CDR3 is made up of 17 amino acids. V lost 3 bases, J lost 1 base, and 7 bases stayed unmatched. Per the germline V gene, CDR1 is SGDLS and CDR2 is YYNGEE. CDR3 in DNA: TGTGCCAGCAGCGCCCCCCTAGCGGGAGGCGGCACAGATACGCAGTATTTT. As protein: CASSAPLAGGGTDTQYF.

V and J are TRBV5-8 and TRBJ1-5; 7 bases are a match to TRBD1. The ends lost 5 bases at V and 0 bases at J; junction bases unmatched: 5. The germline gives CDR1 SGHTS, CDR2 YDEGEE. There are 15 residues in the CDR3. For the CDR3, the DNA is TGTGCCAGCAGATCCGGGACAGTTAGCAATCAGCCCCAGCATTTT. This encodes CASRSGTVSNQPQHF.

The V call is TRBV29-1, the J call TRBJ1-1; D is ambiguous. CDR3 length: 15 amino acids. The germline gives CDR1 SQVTM, CDR2 ANQGSEA. The ends were cut back, 6 bases at V and 0 bases at J, with 17 bases in the middle. The CDR3 here is CSVVEELHMNTEAFF. Written as DNA, the CDR3 is TGCAGCGTCGTCGAGGAATTACACATGAACACTGAAGCTTTCTTT.

V is TRBV19 and J is TRBJ2-3, with 8 bases that match TRBD1. Germline V gene sequence: CDR1 LNHDA, CDR2 SQIVND (reference sequence). This CDR3 spans 15 amino acids. Trimming at V came to 3 bases and at J to 4 bases, leaving 6 bases not matched to a gene. This CDR3 is CASSMGQVEADTQYF. Written as DNA, the CDR3 is TGTGCCAGTAGTATGGGACAGGTGGAAGCAGATACGCAGTATTTT. Filled out from reference TRBV19 and TRBJ2-3, the complete variable domain reads DGGITQSPKYLFRKEGQNVTLSCEQNLNHDAMYWYRQDPGQGLRLIYYSQIVNDFQKGDIAEGYSVSREKKESFPLTVTSAQKNPTAFYLCASSMGQVEADTQYFGPGTRLTVL.

The chain carries TRBV11-2 and TRBJ2-1, with a possible D match to TRBD2 (6 bases). Trimming removed 2 bases from V and 5 bases from J, with 10 bases in between. The germline CDR1 and CDR2 sequences are SGHAT and FQNNGV. This CDR3 comprises 14 residues. CDR3 residues: CASSLLGLNNEQFF. As DNA, the CDR3 is TGTGCCAGCAGCTTATTGGGACTGAACAATGAGCAGTTCTTC.

This chain connects TRBV9 to TRBJ2-3; D unresolved. Looked up from germline, CDR1 is SGDLS and CDR2 is YYNGEE. Trimming left V 2 bases short and J 0 bases short, with 7 bases between. The CDR3 runs to 14 residues. DNA of the CDR3: TGTGCCAGCAGCGTGCAGAGTAGCACAGATACGCAGTATTTT. Translating gives CASSVQSSTDTQYF.

This chain connects TRBV4-1 to TRBJ2-5; D may be TRBD2 (5 bases). The V and J ends lost 6 bases and 5 bases respectively, with 16 bases between them. The CDR3 covers 14 residues. Germline CDR1 reads MGHRA; CDR2 reads YSYEKL. Here the CDR3 reads CASSTARGYETQYF. The CDR3 nucleotides read TGCGCCAGCAGTACCGCGCGAGGGTACGAGACCCAGTACTTC.

V and J are TRBV27 and TRBJ1-4; no reliable D call. The CDR3 has 14 amino acids. V was cut by 2 bases and J by 3 bases, with 7 bases left in between. CDR1 is MNHEY, CDR2 SMNVEV, per germline (reference sequence). Here the CDR3 DNA reads TGTGCCAGCAGTTTACGGGCGGCTAATGAAAAACTGTTTTTT. This codes for CASSLRAANEKLFF.

This clone was picked up a small number of times. V usage is TRBV5-4 and J usage is TRBJ1-2; D perhaps matches TRBD1 (5 bases). V was pared by 4 bases and J by 3 bases, with 16 bases between. Per germline, CDR1 SGHNT and CDR2 YYREEE (reference sequence). The CDR3 is 15 amino acids. CDR3 in DNA: TGTGCCAGCAGCATCCAAGGCGGGGGATACTATGGCTACACCTTC. It yields the protein CASSIQGGGYYGYTF.

The gene calls are TRBV18 and TRBJ2-7; maybe TRBD1 (5 bases). CDR1 KGHSH and CDR2 LQKENI come from the germline V gene. V lost 3 bases, J lost 7 bases, and 13 bases lay in between. The CDR3 runs to 13 residues. The CDR3 nucleotides are TGTGCCAGCTCACCGGACATGGTTGGGGAGCAGTACTTC. Its protein product is CASSPDMVGEQYF.

This clone was detected only once. V is TRBV27 and J is TRBJ2-7, with unresolved D. Germline V gene data show CDR1 as MNHEY and CDR2 as SMNVEV (reference sequence). Trimming stripped 6 bases from V and 3 bases from J, with 18 bases between. The CDR3 runs to 15 residues. Written as DNA, the CDR3 is TGTGCCAGCAGCCCCTCGCCCTTCGCGGTCTACGAGCAGTACTTC. This codes for CASSPSPFAVYEQYF.

The chain is built from TRBV7-6 and TRBJ1-1, with D perhaps matching TRBD1 (6 bases). Trimming took off 5 bases at V and 1 base at J, with 14 bases between the two ends. Germline assignment: CDR1 SGHVS and CDR2 FNYEAQ. This CDR3 is built from 15 residues. The CDR3 DNA follows: TGTGCCAGCAGCCCTCAACAGGGTGCGAACACTGAAGCTTTCTTT. Its translation is CASSPQQGANTEAFF.

The chain combines TRBV7-9 with TRBJ2-1; TRBD2 might be the D (7 bases). V shed 6 bases and J shed 1 base, with 25 bases lying between them. Germline V lookup: CDR1 SEHNR, CDR2 FQNEAQ (reference sequence). The CDR3 loop spans 19 amino acids. The CDR3 region is CASRQTVGGRTESYNEQFF. The CDR3 nucleotides read TGTGCCAGCAGACAAACGGTGGGGGGGCGCACGGAATCCTACAATGAGCAGTTCTTC. Complete variable domain (other parts from reference TRBV7-9 and TRBJ2-1): DTGVSQNPRHKITKRGQNVTFRCDPISEHNRLYWYRQTLGQGPEFLTYFQNEAQLEKSRLLSDRFSAERPKGSFSTLEIQRTEQGDSAMYLCASRQTVGGRTESYNEQFFGPGTRLTVL.

The DNA of the CDR3 is TGTGCCAGAAGCTTGGTGGCATCCTACTTATTCAACTATGGCTACACCTTC. Translation gives CARSLVASYLFNYGYTF. This sequence joins TRBV5-3 and TRBJ1-2; no clear D gene. TRBV5-3 qualifies as an ORF whose function is uncertain. V dropped 0 bases and J dropped 2 bases, with 17 bases sitting between them. This CDR3 comprises 17 residues.

The rearrangement joins TRBV6-6 to TRBJ2-3; 11 nucleotides agree with TRBD1. V was pared by 5 bases and J by 5 bases, with 6 bases of the junction left unmatched. The CDR3 is 15 amino acids. Germline CDR1 and CDR2: MNHNY and SVGAGI (reference sequence). CDR3 coding DNA: TGTGCCAGCAGTCTGGACAGGGGGCTTGGAGATACGCAGTATTTT. Translated: CASSLDRGLGDTQYF.

J is TRBJ2-7 and V is TRBV7-3, with D possibly called TRBD1 or TRBD2 (5 bases each). Germline values: CDR1 SGHTA, CDR2 FQGTGA. The CDR3 totals 16 residues. Trimming left V 2 bases short and J 2 bases short, with 16 bases between. The CDR3 loop is CASSLGTRPGPYEQYF. The CDR3 nucleotides are TGTGCCAGCAGCTTAGGGACCAGGCCGGGACCCTACGAGCAGTACTTC.

This chain links TRBV5-1 with TRBJ2-3; perhaps TRBD1 as D (6 bases). This CDR3 comprises 14 residues. The germline CDR1 and CDR2 sequences are SGHRS and YFSETQ. V was clipped by 0 bases and J by 3 bases, with 8 bases between them. The CDR3 DNA is TGCGCCAGCAGCTTGGTTAGGGGGACAGATACGCAGTATTTT. Protein product: CASSLVRGTDTQYF.

V and J are TRBV9 and TRBJ1-1, with a possible D match to TRBD1 (6 bases). This CDR3 comprises 13 residues. Between the trimmed V and J ends, which lost 0 bases and 8 bases, there was a span of 11 bases. Per the germline V gene, CDR1 is SGDLS and CDR2 is YYNGEE. CDR3 sequence (DNA): TGTGCCAGCAGCGTAGGGGCAGACAGGGAAGCTTTCTTT. Protein: CASSVGADREAFF.